Listed below are T cell receptor beta chains from one sample, sequenced in a study of blood T cells in healthy people across ages. MiXCR, run by TCRdb on the 5' RACE reads, gives a single entry per CDR3 protein. The profile shows under 800,000 distinct CDR3 sequences, 43% of them singletons. Sequencing input: blood. Receptors were obtained from a woman aged 55-69 years in good health. The CDR3 runs from the conserved cysteine through the conserved F or W. A D gene is named only where the DNA matches it firmly. The listing skips clone size in some rows; elsewhere it reads once, few, many or a size class.

v_gene,abundance,d_gene,j_gene,CDR3nt,CDR3aa
TRBV7-8,NA,TRBD2,TRBJ2-1,TGTGCCAGCACCCCGAATAGCGGGGGGATCTACAATGAGCAGTTCTTC,CASTPNSGGIYNEQFF
TRBV28,many,NA,TRBJ1-6,TGTGCCAGCCTCAGGGTGAATTCACCCCTCCACTTT,CASLRVNSPLHF
TRBV7-2,NA,NA,TRBJ1-4,TGTGCCAGTAGCTTAGGTCCCCTCGGGGGAACTAATGAAAAACTGTTTTTT,CASSLGPLGGTNEKLFF
TRBV5-1,few,NA,TRBJ1-4,TGCGCCAGCAGCTTGGGGGGAACTGCAACTAATGAAAAACCGTTTTTT,CASSLGGTATNEKPFF
TRBV15,few,NA,TRBJ1-4,TGTGCCACCAGCGCTAGTATGGCTAATGAAAAACTGTTTTTT,CATSASMANEKLFF
TRBV15,NA,NA,TRBJ1-2,TGTGCCACCAGCAGAGATGCCGACGGTTATGGCTACACCTTC,CATSRDADGYGYTF
TRBV6-5,few,NA,TRBJ2-3,TGTGCCAGCAGGGCCGCACACCTCACAGATACGCAGTATTTT,CASRAAHLTDTQYF
TRBV7-9,few,TRBD2,TRBJ2-3,TGTGCCAGCAGCTCTAGCGGGGGACCCACAGATACGCAGTATTTT,CASSSSGGPTDTQYF
TRBV7-9,few,NA,TRBJ2-5,TGTGCCAGCAGCCGTCTCGGTTACCAAGAGACCCAGTACTTC,CASSRLGYQETQYF
TRBV20-1,few,TRBD2,TRBJ2-1,TGCAGTGCCATCCCCGCTTTAGCGGGAGATTACAATGAGCAGTTCTTC,CSAIPALAGDYNEQFF
TRBV25-1,NA,TRBD1,TRBJ1-3,TGTGCCAGCAGTGGGACAGGGGAGTGGGACACCATATATTTT,CASSGTGEWDTIYF
TRBV6-4,few,NA,TRBJ1-2,TGTGCCAGCAGTGACGCGCCGACAGCCCTCTATGGCTACACCTTC,CASSDAPTALYGYTF
TRBV20-1,NA,NA,TRBJ2-5,TGCAGTGCTCAAGGACCCATGCCAGGAGAGACCCAGTACTTC,CSAQGPMPGETQYF
TRBV6-2/TRBV6-3,few,TRBD2,TRBJ2-1,TGTGCCAGCAGCCTCCTCCGACTAGCGGCCCTTATCTACAATGAGCAGTTCTTC,CASSLLRLAALIYNEQFF
TRBV6-2/TRBV6-3,NA,NA,TRBJ2-3,TGTGCCAGCAGCCGGGGAGGCTACTACACAGATACGCAGTATTTT,CASSRGGYYTDTQYF
TRBV3-1,few,NA,TRBJ1-2,TGTGCCAGCAGCTCGGAACACCTGAACTATGGCTACACCTTC,CASSSEHLNYGYTF
TRBV7-3,NA,NA,TRBJ2-4,TGTGCCAGCAGCCCCGCCCGGTCGGGCACGCAGTACTTC,CASSPARSGTQYF
TRBV5-1,once,NA,TRBJ1-2,TGCGCCAGCAGCTTGGGGCAGGAGAGAGGCTACACCTTC,CASSLGQERGYTF
TRBV20-1,NA,NA,TRBJ2-5,TGCAGTACAGGGCTCAGCGAGACCCAGTACTTC,CSTGLSETQYF
TRBV27,NA,TRBD2,TRBJ2-7,TGTGCCAGCAGTCCCATCTTTTCCGGGGGAGGGTCCTACGAGCAGTACTTC,CASSPIFSGGGSYEQYF
TRBV4-1,few,TRBD2,TRBJ2-7,TGCGCCAGCAGCCAAGAGGGAGCGGGAGCCTACGAGCAGTACTTC,CASSQEGAGAYEQYF
TRBV20-1,few,TRBD2,TRBJ2-1,TGCAGTGCTAGTCGACTAGCGGGAGGGGGTGAGCAGTTCTTC,CSASRLAGGGEQFF
TRBV21-1,few,NA,TRBJ2-1,TGTGCCAGCAGCAAAACGGGGAGTACCTGCTCCTACAATGAGCAGTTCTTC,CASSKTGSTCSYNEQFF
TRBV28,NA,TRBD2,TRBJ2-3,TGTGCCAGCATCTCACGGGGCCGACTAGCGGGAGTAGATACGCAGTATTTT,CASISRGRLAGVDTQYF
TRBV5-1,NA,NA,TRBJ2-1,TGCGCCAGCAGCTTGGCGGGTAGCACAAATGAGCAGTTCTTC,CASSLAGSTNEQFF
TRBV16,once,NA,TRBJ1-5,TGTGCCAGCAGCCAAAAGGTGCCTCAGCCCCAGCATTTT,CASSQKVPQPQHF
TRBV5-1,NA,NA,TRBJ2-3,TGCGCCAGCACGGCCGGGGGGGGGACAGTTTACTCGGATACGCAGTATTTT,CASTAGGGTVYSDTQYF
TRBV15,NA,NA,TRBJ1-2,TGTGCCACCAGTTTAGGGGACTATGGCTACACCTTC,CATSLGDYGYTF
TRBV20-1,NA,NA,TRBJ2-6,TGCAGTGCTAGGGACGGTAGAATCTCTGGGGCCAACGTCCTGACTTTC,CSARDGRISGANVLTF
TRBV29-1,many,NA,TRBJ1-2,TGCAGCGGAAGGGAGGATAATGGCTACACCTTC,CSGREDNGYTF
TRBV12-3/TRBV12-4,NA,TRBD2,TRBJ2-7,TGTGCCAGCAGCGCCCAATGGGCTAGCGGGGGGACCTACGAGCAGTACTTC,CASSAQWASGGTYEQYF
TRBV9,few,TRBD2,TRBJ2-7,TGTGCCAGCAGCCATTCCCTTCAGACTAGCGGGAGCCACGAGCAGTACTTC,CASSHSLQTSGSHEQYF
TRBV4-2,NA,TRBD1,TRBJ1-6,TGTGCCAGCAGCCAGCACAGGGGGCAAGGGGATTCACCCCTCCACTTT,CASSQHRGQGDSPLHF
TRBV6-1,NA,TRBD1,TRBJ2-3,TGTGCCAGCACCCAAAGACAGGGATCCCACATGCGGACAGATACGCAGTATTTT,CASTQRQGSHMRTDTQYF
TRBV6-1,few,TRBD1,TRBJ2-1,TGTGCCAGCAGAAAGGACAGGGGAGGCTACAATGAGCAGTTCTTC,CASRKDRGGYNEQFF
TRBV5-1,NA,NA,TRBJ2-7,TGCGCCAGCAGCTTGTATTCCGCCCCCAGCGAGCAGTACTTC,CASSLYSAPSEQYF
TRBV20-1,NA,TRBD2,TRBJ2-1,TGCAGTGCTAGGGATCCGAACACTAGCGGGATGGATGAGCAGTTCTTC,CSARDPNTSGMDEQFF
TRBV6-6,NA,NA,TRBJ1-5,TGTGCCAGCAGTTACTTGGAATCGGGTCAGCCCCAGCATTTT,CASSYLESGQPQHF
TRBV14,many,TRBD2,TRBJ2-1,TGTGCCAGCAGCCAAGATCTCACTAGCGGTAAGCAGTTCTTC,CASSQDLTSGKQFF
TRBV20-1,few,NA,TRBJ1-2,TGCAGTGCTAGAGATCGGGTCACCCTGGACCTTAACTATGGCTACACCTTC,CSARDRVTLDLNYGYTF
TRBV7-2,once,NA,TRBJ1-5,TGTGCCAGCAGTCACCTTGGGGAGGACGGGCCGTTGTACCAGCCCCAGCATTTT,CASSHLGEDGPLYQPQHF
TRBV7-3,NA,NA,TRBJ1-2,TGTGCCAGCAGCTCGGGACCGCGCTATGGCTACACCTTC,CASSSGPRYGYTF
TRBV14,NA,NA,TRBJ2-7,TGTGCCAGCAGCCTCGGAGGGCCTAGCTACGAGCAGTACTTC,CASSLGGPSYEQYF
TRBV15,few,TRBD1,TRBJ1-2,TGTGCCACCAGCAGAGATGGGACAGGGGAAGGAGGTGGCTACACCTTC,CATSRDGTGEGGGYTF
TRBV20-1,NA,NA,TRBJ2-7,TGCAGTGCTAGTTCTAGCGCCGAGTCCTACGAGCAGTACTTC,CSASSSAESYEQYF